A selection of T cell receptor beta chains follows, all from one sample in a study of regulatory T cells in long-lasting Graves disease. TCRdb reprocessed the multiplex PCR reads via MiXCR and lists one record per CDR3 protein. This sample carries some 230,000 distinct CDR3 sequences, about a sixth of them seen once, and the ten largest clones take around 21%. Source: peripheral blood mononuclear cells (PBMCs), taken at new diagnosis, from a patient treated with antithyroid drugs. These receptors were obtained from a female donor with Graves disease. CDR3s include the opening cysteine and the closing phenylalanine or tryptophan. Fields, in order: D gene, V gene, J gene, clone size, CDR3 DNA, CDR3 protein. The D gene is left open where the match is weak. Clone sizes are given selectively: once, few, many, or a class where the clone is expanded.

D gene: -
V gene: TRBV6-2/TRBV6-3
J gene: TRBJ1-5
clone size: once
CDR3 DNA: TGTGCCAGCAGTTCAGGTGGTCAGCCCCAGCATTTT
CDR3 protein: CASSSGGQPQHF

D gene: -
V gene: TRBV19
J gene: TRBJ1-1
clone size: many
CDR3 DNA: TGTGCCTTGAGGGGCATGAACACTGAAGCTTTCTTT
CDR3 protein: CALRGMNTEAFF

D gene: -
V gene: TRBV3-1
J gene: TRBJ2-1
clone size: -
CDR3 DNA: TGTGCCAGCAGCCAGGGGTGGGCTAGTCATGAGCAGTTCTTC
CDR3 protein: CASSQGWASHEQFF

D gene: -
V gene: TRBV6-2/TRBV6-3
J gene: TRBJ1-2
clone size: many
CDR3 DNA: TGTGCCAGCAGCACAGCGGCAGCCTCCCCCTATGGCTACACCTTC
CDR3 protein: CASSTAAASPYGYTF

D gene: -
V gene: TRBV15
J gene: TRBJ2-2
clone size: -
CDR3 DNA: TGTGCCACCAGCAGGGTTCCCGGGACACTAAACACCGGGGAGCTGTTTTTT
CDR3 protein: CATSRVPGTLNTGELFF

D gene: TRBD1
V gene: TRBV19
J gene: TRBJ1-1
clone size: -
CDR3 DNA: TGTGCCAGTCGCGGGGACAGGGCGGGGGACACTGAAGCTTTCTTT
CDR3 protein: CASRGDRAGDTEAFF

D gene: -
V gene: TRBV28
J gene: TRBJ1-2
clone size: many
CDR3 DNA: TGTGCCAGCAGTTCCCTCGAGGGGAACTATGGCTACACCTTC
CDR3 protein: CASSSLEGNYGYTF

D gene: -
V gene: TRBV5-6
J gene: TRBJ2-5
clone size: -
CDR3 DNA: TGTGCCAGCAGCTTGGATCGCGGGGTTGGAGGAGAGACCCAGTACTTC
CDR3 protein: CASSLDRGVGGETQYF

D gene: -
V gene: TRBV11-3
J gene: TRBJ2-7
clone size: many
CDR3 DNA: TGTGCCAGCAGCTTAGCCCAGGGACGAACCTACGAGCAGTACTTC
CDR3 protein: CASSLAQGRTYEQYF

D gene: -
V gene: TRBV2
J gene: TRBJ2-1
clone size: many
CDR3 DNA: TGTGCCAGCAGTGAGGACAACTCCTACAATGAGCAGTTCTTC
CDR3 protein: CASSEDNSYNEQFF

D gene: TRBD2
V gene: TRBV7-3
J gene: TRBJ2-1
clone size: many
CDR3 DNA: TGTGCCAGCAGCTTAAAAGGAGCGGGAGGGTGGAATGAGCAGTTCTTC
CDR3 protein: CASSLKGAGGWNEQFF

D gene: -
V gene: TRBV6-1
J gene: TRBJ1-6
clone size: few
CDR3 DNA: TGTGCCAGCAGGGTCGGACCTAAGGCCCAGAATTCACCCCTCCACTTT
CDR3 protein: CASRVGPKAQNSPLHF

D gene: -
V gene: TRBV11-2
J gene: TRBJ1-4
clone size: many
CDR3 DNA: TGTGCCAGCAGCTTCAGGGCTCATTCTACTAATGAAAAACTGTTTTTT
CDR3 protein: CASSFRAHSTNEKLFF

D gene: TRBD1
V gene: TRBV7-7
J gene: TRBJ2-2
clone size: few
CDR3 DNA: TGTGCTAGCAGCGCCACAGGGGCTACTAACACCGGGGAGCTGTTTTTT
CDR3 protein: CASSATGATNTGELFF

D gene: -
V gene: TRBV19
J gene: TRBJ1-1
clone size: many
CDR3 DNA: TGTGCCAGTAGGCTCGTCGGGCGCGTCGGCACTGAAGCTTTCTTT
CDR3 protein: CASRLVGRVGTEAFF

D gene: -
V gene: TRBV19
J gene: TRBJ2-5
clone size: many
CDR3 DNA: TGTGCCAGTAGCCGGGACGGACAAGAGACCCAGTACTTC
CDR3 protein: CASSRDGQETQYF